These T cell receptor beta chains were read from a single sample in a study of graft-versus-host responses after intestinal transplantation. No antigens are known for them. This table comes from immunoSEQ multiplex PCR, and its TCRdb copy is limited to in-frame clones, with some not included. The sample includes tens of thousands of clones, approximately 94% seen only once; the top ten take approximately 0.2%. The sequencing here drew on unstimulated CD4+ T cells sorted from spleen or lymph node cells, taken before transplant. All receptors derive from a human donor who was the organ donor for an intestinal transplant. The CDR3 runs from the conserved cysteine through the conserved F or W. Each record gives: D gene, clone size, J gene, CDR3 length, V gene, CDR3 protein, CDR3 DNA. D genes are given only for firm matches. Clone sizes are given selectively: once, few, many, or a class where the clone is expanded.

TRBD1 . TRBJ1-5 16 TRBV19 CASSLPTGTGNQPQHF TGTGCCAGTAGTCTCCCGACAGGGACGGGCAATCAGCCCCAGCATTTT
. . TRBJ1-3 16 TRBV4-3 CASSQDFRSSGNTIYF TGCGCCAGCAGCCAAGATTTCCGAAGCTCTGGAAACACCATATATTTT
TRBD1 . TRBJ2-1 16 TRBV11-2 CASSLIPGQGGNEQFF TGTGCCAGCAGCTTAATACCGGGACAGGGGGGCAATGAGCAGTTCTTC
TRBD1 . TRBJ2-4 17 TRBV7-9 CASSLGSGQGIQNIQYF TGTGCCAGCAGCTTAGGGTCGGGACAGGGGATTCAAAACATTCAGTACTTC
. once TRBJ2-7 14 TRBV9 CASSFRGASYEQYF TGTGCCAGCAGCTTTAGGGGAGCGTCCTACGAGCAGTACTTC
. . TRBJ1-1 14 TRBV18 CASSPQGANTEAFF TGTGCCAGCTCACCACAAGGAGCGAACACTGAAGCTTTCTTT
. . TRBJ1-2 12 TRBV2 CASSDHSVGYTF TGTGCCAGCAGTGATCATTCCGTTGGCTACACCTTC
. . TRBJ1-2 15 TRBV6-1 CASSQARGANYGYTF TGTGCCAGCAGCCAGGCGAGGGGAGCTAACTATGGCTACACCTTC
. . TRBJ1-4 14 TRBV28 CASSSQAGDEKLFF TGTGCCAGCAGTTCACAGGCAGGGGACGAAAAACTGTTTTTT
TRBD2 few TRBJ2-7 14 TRBV4-3 CASSQDVLAGEQYF TGCGCCAGCAGCCAAGATGTCCTAGCGGGGGAGCAGTACTTC